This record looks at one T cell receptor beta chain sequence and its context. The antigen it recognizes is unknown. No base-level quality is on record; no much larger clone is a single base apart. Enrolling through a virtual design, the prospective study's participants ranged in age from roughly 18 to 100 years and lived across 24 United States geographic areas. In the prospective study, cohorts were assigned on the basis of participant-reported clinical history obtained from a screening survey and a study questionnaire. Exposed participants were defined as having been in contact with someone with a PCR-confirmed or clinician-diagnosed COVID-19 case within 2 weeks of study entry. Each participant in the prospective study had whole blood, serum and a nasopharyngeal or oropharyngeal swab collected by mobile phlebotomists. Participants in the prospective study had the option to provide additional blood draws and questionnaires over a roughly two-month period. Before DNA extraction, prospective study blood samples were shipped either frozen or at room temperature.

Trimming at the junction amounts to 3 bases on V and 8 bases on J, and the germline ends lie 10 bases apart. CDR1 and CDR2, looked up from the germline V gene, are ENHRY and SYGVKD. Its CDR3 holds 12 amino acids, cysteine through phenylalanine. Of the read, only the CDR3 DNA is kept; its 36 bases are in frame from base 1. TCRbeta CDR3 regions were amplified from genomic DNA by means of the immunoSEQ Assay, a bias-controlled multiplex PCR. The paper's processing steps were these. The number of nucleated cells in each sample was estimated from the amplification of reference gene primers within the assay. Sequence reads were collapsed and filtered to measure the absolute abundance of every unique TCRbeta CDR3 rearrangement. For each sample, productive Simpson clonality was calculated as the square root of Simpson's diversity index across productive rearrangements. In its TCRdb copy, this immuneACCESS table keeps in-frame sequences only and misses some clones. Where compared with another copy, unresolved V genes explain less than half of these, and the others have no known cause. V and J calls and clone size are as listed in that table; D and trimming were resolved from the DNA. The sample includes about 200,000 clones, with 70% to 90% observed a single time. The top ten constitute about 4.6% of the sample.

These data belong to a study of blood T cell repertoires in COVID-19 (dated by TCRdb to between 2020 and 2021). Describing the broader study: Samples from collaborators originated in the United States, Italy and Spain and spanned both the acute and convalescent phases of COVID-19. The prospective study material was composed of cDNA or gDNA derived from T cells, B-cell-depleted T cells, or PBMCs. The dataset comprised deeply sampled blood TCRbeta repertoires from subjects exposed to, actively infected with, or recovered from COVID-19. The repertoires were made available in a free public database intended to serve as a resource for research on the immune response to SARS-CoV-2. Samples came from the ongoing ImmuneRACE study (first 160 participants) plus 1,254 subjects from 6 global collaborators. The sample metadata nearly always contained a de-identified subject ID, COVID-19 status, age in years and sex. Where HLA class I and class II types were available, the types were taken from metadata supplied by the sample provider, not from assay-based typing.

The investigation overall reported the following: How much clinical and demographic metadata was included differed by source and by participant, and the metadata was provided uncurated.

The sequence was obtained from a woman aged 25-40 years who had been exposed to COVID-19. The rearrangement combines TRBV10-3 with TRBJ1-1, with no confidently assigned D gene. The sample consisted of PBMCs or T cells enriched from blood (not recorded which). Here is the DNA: TGTGCCATCAGTGAAAGCCGTCGGGAAGCTTTCTTT. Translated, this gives CAISESRREAFF.